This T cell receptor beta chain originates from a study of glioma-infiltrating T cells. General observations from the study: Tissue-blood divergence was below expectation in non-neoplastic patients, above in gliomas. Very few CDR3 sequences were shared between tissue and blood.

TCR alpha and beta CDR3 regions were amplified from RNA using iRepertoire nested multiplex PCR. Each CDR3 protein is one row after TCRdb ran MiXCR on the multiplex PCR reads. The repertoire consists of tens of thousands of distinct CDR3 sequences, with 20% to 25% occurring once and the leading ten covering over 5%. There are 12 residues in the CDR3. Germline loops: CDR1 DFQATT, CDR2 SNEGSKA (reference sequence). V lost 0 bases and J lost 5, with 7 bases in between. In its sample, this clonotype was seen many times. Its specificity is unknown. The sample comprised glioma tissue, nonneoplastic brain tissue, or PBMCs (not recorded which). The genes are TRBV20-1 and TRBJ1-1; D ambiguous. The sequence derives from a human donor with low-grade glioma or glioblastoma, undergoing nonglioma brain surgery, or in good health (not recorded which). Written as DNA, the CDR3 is TGCAGTGCTAGAGAGGCAGGTACTGAAGCTTTCTTT. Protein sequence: CSAREAGTEAFF.